Each of the 27 T cell receptor beta chains below was sequenced from the same sample in a study of blood T cells in healthy people across ages. For the second PCR, which ran for roughly 6 to 11 cycles, a sample-barcoded 5' primer and a J-beta primer mix were used. TCRdb independently ran MiXCR on the 5' RACE reads; one entry per CDR3 protein. The sample consists of about 680,000 distinct CDR3 sequences, around 49% of them appearing once. The sequencing input was blood. The receptors come from a woman aged 55-70 years in good health.

The CDR3 bases are TGCAGCGTTCCCGAGCGTGGTGCGGGGGAAGCTTTCTTT. Protein product: CSVPERGAGEAFF. V is TRBV29-1 and J is TRBJ1-1, with D unclear. The V gene's germline CDR1 is SQVTM and CDR2 ANQGSEA. Trimming took off 5 bases at V and 8 bases at J, with 18 bases between the two ends. The CDR3 has 13 residues.

The rearrangement joins TRBV9 to TRBJ2-7; D is possibly TRBD1 (7 bases). CDR1 and CDR2 (germline): SGDLS, YYNGEE. V dropped 1 base and J dropped 2 bases, with 16 bases sitting between them. The CDR3 totals 16 residues. CDR3 DNA: TGTGCCAGCAGCGTAAGCCCGGACAGGACTACCTACGAGCAGTACTTC. Translating gives CASSVSPDRTTYEQYF.

The chain combines TRBV4-2 with TRBJ1-6, with TRBD1 matching 8 bases. The CDR3 contains 16 residues. The germline V gene encodes CDR1 LGHNA and CDR2 YNFKEQ. Trimming cost V 6 bases and J 2 bases; bases outside gene matches: 6. The CDR3 reads CASRPAGQAYNSPLHF. CDR3 nucleotide sequence: TGTGCCAGCAGGCCAGCGGGACAGGCCTATAATTCACCCCTCCACTTT.

The chain links TRBV20-1 to TRBJ2-7; no firm D call. V was trimmed by 0 bases and J by 5 bases, leaving 14 bases between them. From germline, CDR1 is DFQATT and CDR2 SNEGSKA (reference sequence). This CDR3 comprises 14 residues. The CDR3 bases are TGCAGTGCTAGAGATCCCGGCTATCAGGACGAGCAGTACTTC. Amino acid sequence: CSARDPGYQDEQYF.

J is TRBJ2-7 and V is TRBV4-1; 8 bases match TRBD2. The V gene end was trimmed by 0 bases and the J gene end by 7 bases; junction bases not matched to a gene: 8. The CDR3 has 15 residues. Germline V lookup: CDR1 MGHRA, CDR2 YSYEKL. In nucleotides, the CDR3 is TGCGCCAGCAGCCAAGAAGAAGCGGGGGCCGCGGAGCAGTACTTC. Translated, it gives CASSQEEAGAAEQYF.

CDR3 bases: TGCAGTGCTAGGATCCCTAGCCTTCCAGCCCCCAATGAGCAGTTCTTC. Encoded protein: CSARIPSLPAPNEQFF. The chain uses TRBV20-1 and TRBJ2-1, with D possibly matching TRBD2 (5 bases). V gave up 3 bases and J gave up 6 bases, with 21 bases separating them. The CDR3 is 16 amino acids. Germline V CDR1 and CDR2: DFQATT, SNEGSKA (reference sequence).

The J gene is TRBJ2-7, the V gene TRBV6-5; D may match TRBD1 or TRBD2 (6 bases each). The CDR3 loop spans 15 amino acids. CDR1 MNHEY and CDR2 SVGAGI come from the germline V gene. The germline V and J ends were trimmed by 7 bases and 3 bases, with 19 bases remaining between them. The CDR3 sequence: CASTTTGPGVYEQYF. The CDR3 DNA reads TGTGCCAGCACTACGACAGGTCCGGGAGTCTACGAGCAGTACTTC.

V usage is TRBV5-1 and J usage is TRBJ1-1; D may be TRBD1 (5 bases). Germline CDR1 and CDR2: SGHRS and YFSETQ. The length of the CDR3 is 15 residues. Trimming left V 0 bases short and J 4 bases short, with 13 bases between. The CDR3 bases are TGCGCCAGCAGCTTGGATGGGGGTACGAGCACTGAAGCTTTCTTT. It specifies CASSLDGGTSTEAFF.

As concerns this clonotype: The conserved closing phenylalanine or tryptophan is absent in this CDR3, likely reflecting a read error. This sequence joins TRBV5-1 and TRBJ2-1; D may correspond to TRBD1 or TRBD2 (5 bases each). Trimming took 4 bases from V and 7 from J, leaving 18 bases between them. The CDR3 covers 15 residues. Germline CDR1 reads SGHRS; CDR2 reads YFSETQ. The CDR3, as DNA: TGCGCCAGCAGCCCGGGACGAGCGGCTGGGAATGAGCAGTTCTCC. Encoded protein: CASSPGRAAGNEQFS.

Only a few counts were recorded for this clonotype. The chain has TRBV25-1 and TRBJ1-2; TRBD1 matches 10 bases. The trim removed 6 bases at V and 7 bases at J, leaving 5 bases unmatched. The CDR3 sequence is 13 residues long. CDR1 and CDR2 from the germline V gene are MGHDK and SYGVNS. Here the CDR3 reads CASRETGGSGYTF. The CDR3 DNA reads TGTGCCAGCAGAGAGACAGGGGGCTCTGGCTACACCTTC.

The chain links TRBV5-1 to TRBJ2-1; a possible D gene is TRBD2 (5 bases). The V end lost 0 bases, the J end lost 0 bases, and 16 bases lay between the germline ends. Germline lookup yields CDR1 SGHRS and CDR2 YFSETQ. The CDR3 runs 18 residues. CDR3 residues: CASSLGQPGVGSYNEQFF. In DNA form, the CDR3 reads TGCGCCAGCAGCTTGGGTCAGCCCGGGGTCGGCTCCTACAATGAGCAGTTCTTC.

The chain combines TRBV5-1 with TRBJ2-7; 9 nucleotides match TRBD2. The CDR3 is 15 amino acids. Looked up from germline, CDR1 is SGHRS and CDR2 is YFSETQ. The V and J ends lost 4 bases and 6 bases, in that order; junction bases with no gene match: 11. The CDR3 loop reads CASSPVDSGRPEQYF. The CDR3, as DNA: TGCGCCAGCAGCCCGGTAGACAGCGGGAGGCCCGAGCAGTACTTC.

The V and J genes are TRBV7-2 and TRBJ2-5; 11 positions agree with TRBD2. J was trimmed by 1 base and V by 2 bases; bases with no gene match: 9. Germline CDR1 is SGHTA and CDR2 is FQGNSA. This CDR3 comprises 18 residues. In DNA form, the CDR3 reads TGTGCCAGCAGCTTATATAAGTCACTAGCGGGGGCCCAAGAGACCCAGTACTTC. Protein product: CASSLYKSLAGAQETQYF. The entire variable domain, with the rest obtained from reference TRBV7-2 and TRBJ2-5, is as follows: GAGVSQSPSNKVTEKGKDVELRCDPISGHTALYWYRQSLGQGLEFLIYFQGNSAPDKSGLPSDRFSAERTGGSVSTLTIQRTQQEDSAVYLCASSLYKSLAGAQETQYFGPGTRLLVL.

The chain is built from TRBV28 and TRBJ1-2; D ambiguous. With 6 bases removed from V and 4 bases from J, the gap between germline ends came to 9 bases. The CDR3 has 12 residues. Per germline, CDR1 MDHEN and CDR2 SYDVKM. As DNA, the CDR3 is TGTGCCAGCAGGGGCGCGGGCTATGGCTACACCTTC. Translated: CASRGAGYGYTF.

This clonotype was counted a few times. This sequence joins TRBV6-1 and TRBJ1-5, with 7 nucleotides matching TRBD1. This CDR3 is built from 15 residues. CDR1 MNHNS and CDR2 SASEGT come from the germline V gene. The ends lost 3 bases at V and 6 bases at J; junction bases unmatched: 8. CDR3 region: CASSDRPQGGQPQHF. The CDR3 nucleotides read TGTGCCAGCAGTGATCGGCCCCAGGGGGGTCAGCCCCAGCATTTT.

The V and J genes are TRBV7-2 and TRBJ2-5; TRBD2 aligns across 10 bases. The J call may be mistaken, given a closer DNA end match to TRBJ2-7. From germline, CDR1 is SGHTA and CDR2 FQGNSA. The length of the CDR3 is 15 residues. The CDR3 DNA reads TGTGCCAGCAGCTTAGGACTAGCGGGCGCAACCGAGCAGTACTTC. It encodes CASSLGLAGATEQYF.

There are a few counts of this clonotype. V gene TRBV29-1 combines with J gene TRBJ2-5; the match to TRBD1 covers 9 bases. J gave up 6 bases and V 3 bases, and 8 bases lay outside the gene matches. Looked up from germline, CDR1 is SQVTM and CDR2 is ANQGSEA. This CDR3 comprises 14 residues. The CDR3 is CSVDGDRDSKTQYF. CDR3 in DNA: TGCAGCGTTGATGGGGACAGGGATTCTAAGACCCAGTACTTC.

The chain joins TRBV20-1 to TRBJ2-3; the match to TRBD2 covers 10 bases. CDR1 is DFQATT, CDR2 SNEGSKA, per germline (reference sequence). The CDR3 has 15 residues. Trimming at V came to 0 bases and at J to 2 bases, leaving 2 bases not matched to a gene. The CDR3 sequence: CSARETSGSTDTQYF. The CDR3 bases are TGCAGTGCTAGAGAGACTAGCGGGTCCACAGATACGCAGTATTTT.

This clonotype was detected a few times. The rearrangement links TRBV29-1 to TRBJ2-7; D might be TRBD1 (6 bases). Trimming took 6 bases from V and 7 from J, leaving 16 bases between them. This CDR3 is 12 amino acids long. Per the germline V gene, CDR1 is SQVTM and CDR2 is ANQGSEA. CDR3 loop: CSVDRYLNEQYF. The CDR3 coding sequence is TGCAGCGTCGACAGGTATTTGAATGAGCAGTACTTC.

The gene calls are TRBV27 and TRBJ2-1, with D unresolved. The CDR3 has 14 residues. The V end lost 3 bases, the J end lost 12 bases, and 18 bases lay between the germline ends. Germline V lookup: CDR1 MNHEY, CDR2 SMNVEV (reference sequence). This CDR3 is CASSFFTDSSTQFF. The CDR3, as DNA: TGTGCCAGCAGTTTTTTTACTGACTCCTCAACGCAGTTCTTC.

The chain links TRBV20-1 to TRBJ1-4; D is possibly TRBD1 (6 bases). V lost 3 bases and J lost 11, with 25 bases in between. The CDR3 runs to 16 residues. Germline lookup yields CDR1 DFQATT and CDR2 SNEGSKA (reference sequence). The DNA for the CDR3 is TGCAGTGCTAGCGGAGGCCAAGCAGGGATAACAGGGAAACTGTTTTTT. Its translation: CSASGGQAGITGKLFF.

V and J are TRBV6-5 and TRBJ1-5; D call uncertain. V was trimmed by 5 bases and J by 4 bases, leaving 12 bases between them. This CDR3 contains 14 residues. The germline gives CDR1 MNHEY, CDR2 SVGAGI. The CDR3 DNA is TGTGCCAGCAGTCGGGCGTGGGAAAATCAGCCCCAGCATTTT. It specifies CASSRAWENQPQHF.

The CDR3 DNA reads as TGTGCCAGCAGCACGGGACAGATGTATAATTCACCCCTCCACTTT. Translation: CASSTGQMYNSPLHF. The chain combines TRBV3-1 with TRBJ1-6, with TRBD1 matching over 7 bases. This CDR3 region has 15 residues. Germline CDR1 and CDR2: LGHDT and YNNKEL (reference sequence). J was trimmed by 4 bases and V by 5 bases; bases with no gene match: 5. Drawing the rest from reference TRBV3-1 and TRBJ1-6, the complete variable domain is DTAVSQTPKYLVTQMGNDKSIKCEQNLGHDTMYWYKQDSKKFLKIMFSYNNKELIINETVPNRFSPKSPDKAHLNLHINSLELGDSAVYFCASSTGQMYNSPLHFGNGTRLTVT.

The V call is TRBV18, the J call TRBJ2-5; 8 bases align to TRBD2. There are 15 residues in the CDR3. The germline V gene encodes CDR1 KGHSH and CDR2 LQKENI. Trimming cost V 0 bases and J 4 bases; bases outside gene matches: 4. The CDR3 loop reads CASSPPGLEGETQYF. CDR3 DNA sequence: TGTGCCAGCTCACCACCGGGACTAGAGGGAGAGACCCAGTACTTC.

This chain uses TRBV28 with TRBJ2-6, with D unresolved. V was clipped by 3 bases and J by 0 bases, with 6 bases between them. Per germline, CDR1 MDHEN and CDR2 SYDVKM. The CDR3 spans 15 residues. The CDR3 DNA reads as TGTGCCAGCAGTTTGAGCAGCTCTGGGGCCAACGTCCTGACTTTC. Translated: CASSLSSSGANVLTF. The full variable domain, in which reference TRBV28 and TRBJ2-6 provide the parts outside the CDR3, is DVKVTQSSRYLVKRTGEKVFLECVQDMDHENMFWYRQDPGLGLRLIYFSYDVKMKEKGDIPEGYSVSREKKERFSLILESASTNQTSMYLCASSLSSSGANVLTFGAGSRLTVL.

This clonotype turned up a few times. This chain links TRBV7-9 with TRBJ1-4, with 8 bases aligning to TRBD1. The V gene's germline CDR1 is SEHNR and CDR2 FQNEAQ (reference sequence). The ends lost 4 bases at V and 1 base at J; junction bases unmatched: 2. The CDR3 spans 15 residues. CDR3: CASSSGGRTNEKLFF. DNA for the CDR3: TGTGCCAGCAGCTCAGGGGGCAGAACTAATGAAAAACTGTTTTTT.

The V gene is TRBV19, the J gene TRBJ2-3, with a possible D match to TRBD2 (6 bases). Germline assignment: CDR1 LNHDA and CDR2 SQIVND (reference sequence). Trimming took off 5 bases at V and 2 bases at J, with 14 bases between the two ends. This CDR3 contains 15 residues. The CDR3 nucleotides read TGTGCCAGTAGTCCGCGGGACTCGAACACAGATACGCAGTATTTT. Its translation is CASSPRDSNTDTQYF. The entire variable domain, with the rest obtained from reference TRBV19 and TRBJ2-3, is as follows: DGGITQSPKYLFRKEGQNVTLSCEQNLNHDAMYWYRQDPGQGLRLIYYSQIVNDFQKGDIAEGYSVSREKKESFPLTVTSAQKNPTAFYLCASSPRDSNTDTQYFGPGTRLTVL.